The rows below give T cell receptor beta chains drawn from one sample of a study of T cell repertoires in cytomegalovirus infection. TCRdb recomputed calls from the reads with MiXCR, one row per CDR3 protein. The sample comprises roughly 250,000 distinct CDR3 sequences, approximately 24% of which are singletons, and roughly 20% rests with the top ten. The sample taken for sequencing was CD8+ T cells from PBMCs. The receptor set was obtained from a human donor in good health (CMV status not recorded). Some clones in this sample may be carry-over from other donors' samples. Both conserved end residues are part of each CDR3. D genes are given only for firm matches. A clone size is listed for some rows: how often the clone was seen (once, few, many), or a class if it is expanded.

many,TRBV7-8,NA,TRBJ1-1,TGTGCCAGCAGCTTAGAGGCAGGCGGGACTGAAGCTTTCTTT,CASSLEAGGTEAFF
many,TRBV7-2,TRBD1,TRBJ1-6,TGTGCCAGCAGCTGGGGACAGGATAATTCACCCCTCCACTTT,CASSWGQDNSPLHF
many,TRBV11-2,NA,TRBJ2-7,TGTGCCAGCAGCCTCAATTGGGGGGGCGCGGACGACGAGCAGTACTTC,CASSLNWGGADDEQYF
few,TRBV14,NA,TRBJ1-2,TGTGCCAGCAGCCAAGCCCCGGACAGCTACACCTTC,CASSQAPDSYTF
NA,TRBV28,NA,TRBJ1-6,TGTGCCAGCGCAAAGAGGTCAGGGGCCATCTCCTATAATTCACCCCTCCACTTT,CASAKRSGAISYNSPLHF
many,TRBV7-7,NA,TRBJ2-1,TGTGCCAGCAGCTTAGAGGGGCCAATTTCCTACAATGAGCAGTTCTTC,CASSLEGPISYNEQFF
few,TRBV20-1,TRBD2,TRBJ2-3,TGCAGTGCTATTGGGCTAGCGGGGGAGTTATCTAGCACAGATACGCAGTATTTT,CSAIGLAGELSSTDTQYF
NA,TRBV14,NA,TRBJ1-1,TGTGCCAGCAGCCAAGAATTTGGGGGCACTGAAGCTTTCTTT,CASSQEFGGTEAFF
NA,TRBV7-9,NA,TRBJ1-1,TGTGCCAGCAGCGCCTGGGACCGGAACACTGAAGCTTTCTTT,CASSAWDRNTEAFF
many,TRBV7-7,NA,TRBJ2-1,TGTGCCAGCAGCGCGGCCGGGACTTCCTTCTACAATGAGCAGTTCTTC,CASSAAGTSFYNEQFF
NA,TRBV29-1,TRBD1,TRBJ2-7,TGCAGCGTTGGGACAGGCCTCTGGGAGCAGTACTTC,CSVGTGLWEQYF
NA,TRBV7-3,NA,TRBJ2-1,TGTGCCAGCAGCCCTGGGACCGGTGGCGAGCAGTTCTTC,CASSPGTGGEQFF
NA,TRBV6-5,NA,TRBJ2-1,TGTGCCAGCACTGAGGGGAACGAGCAGTTCTTC,CASTEGNEQFF
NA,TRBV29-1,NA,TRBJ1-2,TGCAGCGTCGAGGGACGTTTGGGTGGCTACACCTTC,CSVEGRLGGYTF
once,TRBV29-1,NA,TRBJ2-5,TGCAGCGTTCCCGAGGCAGTATTC,CSVPEAVF
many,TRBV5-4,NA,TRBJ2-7,TGTGCCAGCAGCTCTAGACAGAGCTCCTACGAGCAGTACTTC,CASSSRQSSYEQYF
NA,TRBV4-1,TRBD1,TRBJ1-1,TGCGCCAGCAGCCGCAATACAGGGGCCGCTGAAGCTTTCTTT,CASSRNTGAAEAFF
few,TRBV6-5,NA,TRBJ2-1,TGTGCCAGCAGTTACTCAGGTCTCGATGAGCAGTTCTTC,CASSYSGLDEQFF
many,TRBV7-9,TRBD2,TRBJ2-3,TGTGCCAGCAGCTCCGGACTAGCGGGACCCACAGATACGCAGTATTTT,CASSSGLAGPTDTQYF
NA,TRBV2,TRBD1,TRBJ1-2,TGTGCCAGCACTTGGACAGGGGATATTAACTATGGCTACACCTTC,CASTWTGDINYGYTF
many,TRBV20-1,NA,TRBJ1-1,TGCAGTGCCGGCGATCCTGGGGACACTGAAGCTTTCTTT,CSAGDPGDTEAFF
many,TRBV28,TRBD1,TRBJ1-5,TGTGCCAGCAGTTTCGAGACAGGGATCGCTCAGCCCCAGCATTTT,CASSFETGIAQPQHF
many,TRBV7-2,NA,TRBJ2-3,TGTGCCAGCAGCTTGGACGGACCCTTAGATACGCAGTATTTT,CASSLDGPLDTQYF
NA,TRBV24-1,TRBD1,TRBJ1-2,TGTGCCACCAGTGCCGGGACAGGGGAGTCTGGTGGCTACACCTTC,CATSAGTGESGGYTF
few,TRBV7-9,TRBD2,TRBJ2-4,TGTGCCAGCAGCTCTAAGCGGGGTGTAGCCAAAAACATTCAGTACTTC,CASSSKRGVAKNIQYF
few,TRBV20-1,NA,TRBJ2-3,TGCAGTGCTAGAGAACATGAATCCACAGATACGCAGTATTTT,CSAREHESTDTQYF
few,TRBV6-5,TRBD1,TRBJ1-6,TGTGCCAGCACCGTGGGACAGGAGAATTCACCCCTCCACTTT,CASTVGQENSPLHF